This T cell receptor (beta chain) was profiled in a study of blood T cells in healthy people across ages. This clonotype was recorded at least ten times. V shed 5 bases, J shed 1 base, and the junction held 3 bases outside the gene matches. The CDR3 has 15 residues. Germline V gene data show CDR1 as MNHNS and CDR2 as SASEGT. Sample-barcoded 5' priming and a J-beta primer mix drove a second PCR of roughly 6 to 12 cycles. TCRdb independently ran MiXCR on the 5' RACE reads; one entry per CDR3 protein. The sample shows some 670,000 distinct CDR3 sequences, 45% to 60% of them seen only once. This clonotype was sampled from a woman of 80 years or more in good health. The V and J genes are TRBV6-1 and TRBJ2-3; 10 bases match TRBD2. The sequenced sample consisted of blood. In DNA, the CDR3 is TGTGCCAGCAGTACCGGGACTAGCGGCACAGATACGCAGTATTTT. This translates into CASSTGTSGTDTQYF.